Listed below are T cell receptor beta chains from one sample, sequenced in a study of blood T cell repertoires in COVID-19. Sequencing was performed with immunoSEQ multiplex PCR; in TCRdb, only in-frame clones are kept and a portion is missing. Here the sample spans more than 200,000 clones, roughly 82% being singletons. The sequenced sample consisted of peripheral blood. These receptors were obtained from a woman aged 80 or over with active or convalescent COVID-19. CDR3s include the opening cysteine and the closing phenylalanine or tryptophan. Fields, in order: clone size, V gene, J gene, D gene, CDR3 protein, CDR3 DNA. D genes are given only for firm matches. Clone size is given for some rows only: seen once, a few or many times, or a class if the clone is expanded.

clone_size: -
v_call: TRBV2
j_call: TRBJ1-3
d_call: -
cdr3_aa: CARRTSGNTIYF
cdr3_nt: TGTGCCAGACGGACATCTGGAAACACCATATATTTT

clone_size: -
v_call: TRBV7-2
j_call: TRBJ2-3
d_call: -
cdr3_aa: CASSLAHTDTQYF
cdr3_nt: TGTGCCAGCAGCTTAGCCCACACAGATACGCAGTATTTT

clone_size: -
v_call: TRBV10-3
j_call: TRBJ2-5
d_call: -
cdr3_aa: CAISESQWETQYF
cdr3_nt: TGTGCCATCAGTGAGTCGCAGTGGGAGACCCAGTACTTC

clone_size: -
v_call: TRBV28
j_call: TRBJ1-2
d_call: -
cdr3_aa: CASTLDWAGDGYTF
cdr3_nt: TGTGCCAGCACCTTAGATTGGGCAGGGGATGGCTACACCTTC

clone_size: -
v_call: TRBV5-1
j_call: TRBJ2-5
d_call: -
cdr3_aa: CASSLGLGSQETQYF
cdr3_nt: TGCGCCAGCAGCTTGGGTCTTGGCAGCCAAGAGACCCAGTACTTC

clone_size: -
v_call: TRBV7-9
j_call: TRBJ1-1
d_call: TRBD1
cdr3_aa: CASSPTGGVTEAFF
cdr3_nt: TGTGCCAGCAGCCCGACAGGGGGCGTCACTGAAGCTTTCTTT

clone_size: few
v_call: TRBV7-2
j_call: TRBJ1-4
d_call: TRBD1
cdr3_aa: CASSSARQGAGEKLFF
cdr3_nt: TGTGCCAGCAGCTCCGCCCGCCAGGGGGCGGGTGAAAAACTGTTTTTT

clone_size: -
v_call: TRBV5-1
j_call: TRBJ1-1
d_call: -
cdr3_aa: CASSLGAIANTEAFF
cdr3_nt: TGCGCCAGCAGCTTAGGGGCAATCGCGAACACTGAAGCTTTCTTT

clone_size: -
v_call: TRBV18
j_call: TRBJ2-7
d_call: TRBD2
cdr3_aa: CASSPRREGEQYF
cdr3_nt: TGTGCCAGCTCACCACGGCGGGAGGGGGAGCAGTACTTC

clone_size: -
v_call: TRBV28
j_call: TRBJ1-5
d_call: -
cdr3_aa: CASTNQGLYSNQPQHF
cdr3_nt: TGTGCCAGCACCAACCAAGGACTTTATAGCAATCAGCCCCAGCATTTT

clone_size: few
v_call: TRBV10-3
j_call: TRBJ1-3
d_call: TRBD1
cdr3_aa: CAIGVGQGAGGNTIYF
cdr3_nt: TGTGCCATCGGTGTGGGACAGGGGGCAGGAGGAAACACCATATATTTT

clone_size: -
v_call: TRBV5-5
j_call: TRBJ2-5
d_call: TRBD2
cdr3_aa: CASSRTSLETQYF
cdr3_nt: TGTGCCAGCAGCCGGACTAGTCTAGAGACCCAGTACTTC

clone_size: -
v_call: TRBV7-2
j_call: TRBJ1-1
d_call: -
cdr3_aa: CASSGDYTEAFF
cdr3_nt: TGTGCCAGCAGCGGCGACTACACTGAAGCTTTCTTT

clone_size: -
v_call: TRBV27
j_call: TRBJ2-1
d_call: -
cdr3_aa: CASSPRHHEQFF
cdr3_nt: TGTGCCAGCAGTCCGCGTCACCATGAGCAGTTCTTC

clone_size: -
v_call: TRBV2
j_call: TRBJ2-7
d_call: TRBD2
cdr3_aa: CASRSGAGGPHEQYF
cdr3_nt: TGTGCCAGCAGATCTGGGGCGGGGGGGCCCCACGAGCAGTACTTC

clone_size: -
v_call: TRBV29-1
j_call: TRBJ2-3
d_call: TRBD2
cdr3_aa: CSVETSGNQRTQYF
cdr3_nt: TGCAGCGTTGAGACTAGCGGGAACCAGAGGACGCAGTATTTT

clone_size: -
v_call: TRBV11-2
j_call: TRBJ2-1
d_call: TRBD2
cdr3_aa: CASSLGLAEYNEQFF
cdr3_nt: TGTGCCAGCAGCTTAGGGCTAGCGGAATACAATGAGCAGTTCTTC

clone_size: -
v_call: TRBV29-1
j_call: TRBJ1-1
d_call: TRBD1
cdr3_aa: CSVTGTGAFF
cdr3_nt: TGCAGCGTAACCGGGACAGGAGCTTTCTTT

clone_size: -
v_call: TRBV7-9
j_call: TRBJ1-2
d_call: -
cdr3_aa: CASSRAGGYTF
cdr3_nt: TGTGCCAGCAGCCGAGCGGGCGGCTACACCTTC

clone_size: -
v_call: TRBV2
j_call: TRBJ2-7
d_call: -
cdr3_aa: CASSVSRGYEQYF
cdr3_nt: TGTGCCAGCAGTGTGTCCCGGGGTTACGAGCAGTACTTC

clone_size: -
v_call: TRBV27
j_call: TRBJ2-3
d_call: TRBD1
cdr3_aa: CASSTYRGSQYF
cdr3_nt: TGTGCCAGCAGTACTTACAGGGGTTCGCAGTATTTT

clone_size: few
v_call: TRBV5-1
j_call: TRBJ2-3
d_call: -
cdr3_aa: CASSLGLNTDTQYF
cdr3_nt: TGCGCCAGCAGCTTGGGCCTAAACACAGATACGCAGTATTTT

clone_size: -
v_call: TRBV7-8
j_call: TRBJ2-7
d_call: -
cdr3_aa: CASSLSGQGAYEQYF
cdr3_nt: TGTGCCAGCAGCTTAAGCGGGCAGGGTGCCTACGAGCAGTACTTC

clone_size: -
v_call: TRBV14
j_call: TRBJ1-6
d_call: -
cdr3_aa: CASRPGVYNSPLHF
cdr3_nt: TGTGCCAGCAGACCCGGAGTTTATAATTCACCCCTCCACTTT

clone_size: -
v_call: TRBV18
j_call: TRBJ2-3
d_call: -
cdr3_aa: CASSQAYSSTDTQYF
cdr3_nt: TGTGCCAGCTCCCAGGCGTACTCCAGCACAGATACGCAGTATTTT

clone_size: once
v_call: TRBV28
j_call: TRBJ2-7
d_call: TRBD1
cdr3_aa: CASSFRGQGAHEQYF
cdr3_nt: TGTGCCAGCAGTTTCCGAGGACAGGGGGCCCACGAGCAGTACTTC

clone_size: once
v_call: TRBV9
j_call: TRBJ1-5
d_call: -
cdr3_aa: CASSVGGEEQPQHF
cdr3_nt: TGTGCCAGCAGCGTAGGGGGGGAGGAGCAGCCCCAGCATTTT

clone_size: -
v_call: TRBV4-1
j_call: TRBJ2-2
d_call: -
cdr3_aa: CASSTEVATGELFF
cdr3_nt: TGCGCCAGCAGCACCGAGGTAGCGACCGGGGAGCTGTTTTTT

clone_size: once
v_call: TRBV5-8
j_call: TRBJ2-5
d_call: TRBD2
cdr3_aa: CASSRVGGRQETQYF
cdr3_nt: TGTGCCAGCAGCCGCGTCGGGGGGAGACAAGAGACCCAGTACTTC

clone_size: -
v_call: TRBV28
j_call: TRBJ1-4
d_call: TRBD1
cdr3_aa: CASSSGQYFEKLFF
cdr3_nt: TGTGCCAGCAGTTCGGGACAGTACTTCGAAAAACTGTTTTTT

clone_size: -
v_call: TRBV10-3
j_call: TRBJ1-2
d_call: -
cdr3_aa: CAAQGLFDYGYTF
cdr3_nt: TGTGCCGCCCAGGGTCTATTTGACTATGGCTACACCTTC

clone_size: -
v_call: TRBV6-1
j_call: TRBJ1-5
d_call: -
cdr3_aa: CASSEQGSNQPQHF
cdr3_nt: TGTGCCAGCAGTGAACAGGGTAGCAATCAGCCCCAGCATTTT